A single sample gave rise to the 10 T cell receptor beta chains below, sequenced in a study of PD-L1 blockade in urothelial cancer. Time point indicated: pretreatment peripheral blood. The table came from immunoSEQ multiplex PCR; TCRdb's copy has only in-frame clones and leaves some out. The repertoire holds about 37,000 clones, 75% to 90% seen once, with approximately 15% in the top ten. The source material was PBMCs, sampled around atezolizumab (anti-PD-L1) treatment. These TCRs come from a man in his 60s with urothelial cancer.

V usage is TRBV28 and J usage is TRBJ1-1, with 10 bases matching TRBD1. Germline values: CDR1 MDHEN, CDR2 SYDVKM. This CDR3 contains 15 residues. Trimming cost V 1 base and J 5 bases; bases outside gene matches: 4. CDR3 bases: TGTGCCAGCAGTTTATCTTGGGGACAGGGGACTGAAGCTTTCTTT. Translated: CASSLSWGQGTEAFF.

This clone was recorded once. The chain carries TRBV4-3 and TRBJ2-7; tentative D call: TRBD1 (7 bases). CDR1 is LGHNA, CDR2 YSLEER, per germline. V shed 2 bases and J shed 1 base, with 9 bases lying between them. The CDR3 has 14 amino acids. As DNA, the CDR3 is TGCGCCAGCAGCCAACAGGGGGGTTCCTACGAGCAGTACTTC. It translates to CASSQQGGSYEQYF.

The rearrangement uses TRBV10-1 and TRBJ1-2, with a weak D call TRBD1 (6 bases). This CDR3 comprises 13 residues. Trimming pared 4 bases from V and 6 bases from J, leaving 12 bases between. Germline V gene sequence: CDR1 WNHNN, CDR2 SYGVQD (reference sequence). The CDR3 here is CASSANRVHGYTF. CDR3 sequence (DNA): TGCGCCAGCAGTGCTAACAGGGTCCATGGCTACACCTTC.

The chain links TRBV7-3 to TRBJ2-3; 8 bases line up with TRBD2. The ends lost 8 bases at V and 6 bases at J; junction bases unmatched: 10. Germline V gene lookup returns CDR1 SGHTA and CDR2 FQGTGA. This CDR3 comprises 14 residues. The CDR3 region has the DNA TGTGCCAGCGCCGGTGGAGCGGGAGCCGATACGCAGTATTTT. Protein sequence: CASAGGAGADTQYF.

This clone came up a few times. This chain joins TRBV18 and TRBJ1-1; 7 positions match TRBD1. V shed 7 bases, J shed 3 bases, and the junction held 8 bases outside the gene matches. The germline CDR1 and CDR2 sequences are KGHSH and LQKENI. This CDR3 contains 14 residues. The CDR3 DNA reads as TGTGCCAGCTATGGACCCAGGGGGGACACTGAAGCTTTCTTT. Amino acids: CASYGPRGDTEAFF.

This chain connects TRBV5-1 to TRBJ1-1; 9 nucleotides agree with TRBD1. Looked up from germline, CDR1 is SGHRS and CDR2 is YFSETQ. The V gene end was trimmed by 4 bases and the J gene end by 4 bases; junction bases not matched to a gene: 8. CDR3 size: 15 residues. For the CDR3, the DNA is TGCGCCAGCAGCCCTATGACAGGGGGGAGCACTGAAGCTTTCTTT. Translating it yields CASSPMTGGSTEAFF.

A few counts support this clone. The J gene is TRBJ2-5, the V gene TRBV5-1; D not certain. This CDR3 spans 13 amino acids. Germline loops: CDR1 SGHRS, CDR2 YFSETQ. Trimming removed 2 bases at V and 4 bases at J, with 9 bases between. CDR3 DNA: TGCGCCAGCAGCTTCATCGGTGGAGAGACCCAGTACTTC. Translating gives CASSFIGGETQYF. Drawing the rest from reference TRBV5-1 and TRBJ2-5, the complete variable domain is KAGVTQTPRYLIKTRGQQVTLSCSPISGHRSVSWYQQTPGQGLQFLFEYFSETQRNKGNFPGRFSGRQFSNSRSEMNVSTLELGDSALYLCASSFIGGETQYFGPGTRLLVL.

This chain uses TRBV29-1 with TRBJ2-7; perhaps TRBD1 as D (6 bases). CDR1 is SQVTM, CDR2 ANQGSEA, per germline. The CDR3 is made up of 14 amino acids. Trimming cost V 6 bases and J 5 bases, with 20 bases left between them. In DNA form, the CDR3 reads TGCAGCGTACGACACAGGGTCTTGTCTGACGAGCAGTACTTC. As protein: CSVRHRVLSDEQYF.

The J gene is TRBJ2-7, the V gene TRBV28, with 12 positions matching TRBD2. The germline CDR1 and CDR2 sequences are MDHEN and SYDVKM. The CDR3 extends over 15 amino acids. Trimming cost V 5 bases and J 2 bases; bases outside gene matches: 4. CDR3 region: CASSRLAGAAYEQYF. DNA for the CDR3: TGTGCCAGCAGTCGACTAGCGGGAGCCGCCTACGAGCAGTACTTC.

DNA of the CDR3: TGTGCCAGCAGTAGCCCAAGCGGCCCGGGGACCCAGTACTTC. It is translated as CASSSPSGPGTQYF. The chain joins TRBV6-6 to TRBJ2-5, with D perhaps TRBD2 (5 bases). From germline, CDR1 is MNHNY and CDR2 SVGAGI (reference sequence). V gave up 5 bases and J gave up 7 bases, with 17 bases separating them. The length of the CDR3 is 14 residues.